This passage covers 25 T cell receptor beta chains from one sample sequenced in a study of shared clonotypes between healthy human individuals. Some clones are missing from TCRdb's copy, which holds only in-frame ones; the method was immunoSEQ multiplex PCR. The sample holds hundreds of thousands of clones, approximately 74% seen once. The sample was memory CD4+ T cells sorted from blood. Subset in this sample: CD45RA-negative fraction. Every receptor here comes from a woman in her twenties or thirties in good health.

The rearrangement joins TRBV2 to TRBJ1-2; the D gene is possibly TRBD1 (5 bases). V was clipped by 8 bases and J by 0 bases, with 13 bases between them. Germline-derived CDR1 and CDR2 are SNHLY and FYNNEI. This CDR3 is built from 14 residues. CDR3 sequence (DNA): TGTGCCAGCGGAGAGAGGGGAACTAACTATGGCTACACCTTC. Translated: CASGERGTNYGYTF.

The V and J genes are TRBV5-1 and TRBJ2-1, with 9 bases fitting TRBD2. The germline V gene has CDR1 SGHRS and CDR2 YFSETQ. With 0 bases clipped from V and 5 bases from J, the junction kept 9 bases outside the gene matches. The CDR3 runs to 17 residues. The CDR3 is CASSLAPLAGGDNEQFF. The CDR3 nucleotides read TGCGCCAGCAGCTTGGCTCCCCTGGCGGGAGGGGACAATGAGCAGTTCTTC.

As to this clone: The same CDR3 arises from other DNA sequences in this sample as well. V is TRBV5-1 and J is TRBJ2-4; TRBD2 matches 11 bases. The junction had 6 bases not matched to a gene; V was cut back by 7 bases and J by 6 bases. The CDR3 extends over 14 amino acids. From germline, CDR1 is SGHRS and CDR2 YFSETQ. CDR3 bases: TGCGCCAGCTCCCCGGGGACTAGCGGAAACATTCAGTACTTC. Translated, it gives CASSPGTSGNIQYF.

Concerning this clone: The identical CDR3 is also encoded by other nucleotide sequences in the sample. This chain joins TRBV5-1 and TRBJ2-5; the match to TRBD2 covers 10 bases. Germline trimming cut 0 bases from V and 1 base from J; bases unmatched to any gene: 3. CDR1 is SGHRS, CDR2 YFSETQ, per germline. The CDR3 sequence is 16 residues long. The CDR3 loop is CASSLGASGSQETQYF. CDR3 in DNA: TGCGCCAGCAGCTTGGGAGCTAGCGGGAGCCAAGAGACCCAGTACTTC.

The chain combines TRBV27 with TRBJ1-5; D gene unclear. Trimming shortened V by 5 bases and J by 1 base, and 12 bases separated the two germline ends. The CDR3 runs to 15 residues. The germline V gene encodes CDR1 MNHEY and CDR2 SMNVEV (reference sequence). CDR3 nucleotides: TGTGCCAGCAGTGCCGGACGGCCGAGCAATCAGCCCCAGCATTTT. Residues: CASSAGRPSNQPQHF.

CDR3 DNA: TGTGCCAGCAGCTTAGGACTCAATGAGCAGTTCTTC. It specifies CASSLGLNEQFF. This sequence joins TRBV13 and TRBJ2-1; no clear D. Looked up from germline, CDR1 is PRHDT and CDR2 is FYEKMQ (reference sequence). V was clipped by 0 bases and J by 6 bases, with 3 bases between them. The CDR3 spans 12 residues. Using reference TRBV13 and TRBJ2-1 for the parts outside the CDR3, the full variable domain is AAGVIQSPRHLIKEKRETATLKCYPIPRHDTVYWYQQGPGQDPQFLISFYEKMQSDKGSIPDRFSAQQFSDYHSELNMSSLELGDSALYFCASSLGLNEQFFGPGTRLTVL.

This clone occurred a few times. The chain joins TRBV5-1 to TRBJ2-1; possible D gene TRBD2, 6 bases. The V and J ends lost 0 bases and 0 bases respectively, with 7 bases between them. CDR1 is SGHRS, CDR2 YFSETQ, per germline. CDR3 length equals 15 residues. The CDR3 reads CASSLVLASYNEQFF. The CDR3 DNA is TGCGCCAGCAGCTTGGTACTAGCCTCCTACAATGAGCAGTTCTTC.

The chain carries TRBV2 and TRBJ1-6, with 9 nucleotides matching TRBD1. Trimming removed 7 bases from V and 8 bases from J; junction bases left unmatched: 3. The CDR3 has 13 residues. Germline V gene data show CDR1 as SNHLY and CDR2 as FYNNEI. The DNA of the CDR3 is TGTGCCAGCATGGGACAGGGAGATTCACCCCTCCACTTT. Translated, it gives CASMGQGDSPLHF. Drawing the rest from reference TRBV2 and TRBJ1-6, the complete variable domain is EPEVTQTPSHQVTQMGQEVILRCVPISNHLYFYWYRQILGQKVEFLVSFYNNEISEKSEIFDDQFSVERPDGSNFTLKIRSTKLEDSAMYFCASMGQGDSPLHFGNGTRLTVT.

The CDR3 sequence: CASRSPRKETQYF. CDR3 sequence (DNA): TGTGCCAGCAGATCTCCTCGGAAGGAGACCCAGTACTTC. This chain uses TRBV2 with TRBJ2-5; D is uncertain. Trimming removed 6 bases at V and 5 bases at J, with 13 bases between. Looked up from germline, CDR1 is SNHLY and CDR2 is FYNNEI. The CDR3 has 13 amino acids.

This chain uses TRBV7-8 with TRBJ2-7; D may be TRBD2 (5 bases). Germline V gene data show CDR1 as SGHVS and CDR2 as FQNEAQ. This CDR3 contains 17 residues. V was trimmed by 5 bases and J by 6 bases, leaving 26 bases between them. The CDR3 nucleotides are TGTGCCAGCAGCCGCGGCTGGAGGCAGCCACGGCATAGCGAGCAGTACTTC. Translation gives CASSRGWRQPRHSEQYF.

This clone was detected a few times. V and J are TRBV14 and TRBJ2-5; D possibly corresponds to TRBD1 (5 bases). CDR3 size: 13 residues. Germline V CDR1 and CDR2: SGHDN, FVKESK. Trimming took 6 bases from V and 5 from J, leaving 13 bases between them. This chain's CDR3 is CASREGAGETQYF. CDR3 DNA sequence: TGTGCCAGCAGGGAAGGGGCAGGGGAGACCCAGTACTTC.

V is TRBV6-1 and J is TRBJ2-1; 9 bases align to TRBD1. The V segment lost 6 bases and the J segment 6 bases; nucleotides outside the gene matches: 6. CDR1 is MNHNS and CDR2 is SASEGT in the germline V gene. The CDR3 loop spans 14 amino acids. Written as DNA, the CDR3 is TGTGCCAGCAGATCCGGGACAGGGCCCAATGAGCAGTTCTTC. It specifies CASRSGTGPNEQFF.

The gene calls are TRBV19 and TRBJ2-7, with D unclear. The CDR3 totals 13 residues. Per the germline V gene, CDR1 is LNHDA and CDR2 is SQIVND (reference sequence). The V end was cut by 7 bases, the J end by 3 bases, with 13 bases between. This CDR3 reads CASTFGPGYEQYF. The CDR3 DNA reads as TGTGCCAGTACTTTTGGCCCCGGCTACGAGCAGTACTTC.

The rearrangement uses TRBV5-1 and TRBJ2-1; unclear D gene. CDR3 length equals 15 residues. The germline V gene has CDR1 SGHRS and CDR2 YFSETQ. Trimming took 2 bases from V and 6 from J, leaving 15 bases between them. CDR3 DNA: TGCGCCAGCAGCTTAGGGCAGGCCGGCAGCAATGAGCAGTTCTTC. Its translation: CASSLGQAGSNEQFF.

J is TRBJ2-3 and V is TRBV11-2, with 10 bases fitting TRBD2. This CDR3 is 15 amino acids long. J gave up 2 bases and V 5 bases, and 4 bases lay outside the gene matches. Germline values: CDR1 SGHAT, CDR2 FQNNGV. The CDR3 DNA follows: TGTGCCAGCAGCCGGGGACTAGCGACCACAGATACGCAGTATTTT. It codes for CASSRGLATTDTQYF.

Points on this clone: Other DNA sequences from this sample encode an identical CDR3 as well. The chain couples TRBV11-2 to TRBJ2-3, with D unresolved. Germline values: CDR1 SGHAT, CDR2 FQNNGV. With 5 bases removed from V and 2 bases from J, the gap between germline ends came to 5 bases. The CDR3 consists of 12 residues. CDR3 bases: TGTGCCAGCAGCCTCCACACAGATACGCAGTATTTT. Encoded protein: CASSLHTDTQYF. Looking up the rest from reference TRBV11-2 and TRBJ2-3 gives the full variable domain: EAGVAQSPRYKIIEKRQSVAFWCNPISGHATLYWYQQILGQGPKLLIQFQNNGVVDDSQLPKDRFSAERLKGVDSTLKIQPAKLEDSAVYLCASSLHTDTQYFGPGTRLTVL.

The chain joins TRBV28 to TRBJ2-3; 8 nucleotides match TRBD2. The germline V gene has CDR1 MDHEN and CDR2 SYDVKM. With V trimmed by 4 bases and J by 1 base, 7 bases remained unmatched. The CDR3 extends over 16 amino acids. In DNA form, the CDR3 reads TGTGCCAGCAGTTCCGGGAGGGTACTTCGCACAGATACGCAGTATTTT. It yields the protein CASSSGRVLRTDTQYF.

This clone appeared a few times. CDR3 in DNA: TGTGCCAGCAGCCCTAATACAGGGCTCGGTGAGCAGTTCTTC. It codes for CASSPNTGLGEQFF. The gene calls are TRBV28 and TRBJ2-1; D is perhaps TRBD1 (6 bases). V gave up 6 bases and J gave up 9 bases, with 18 bases separating them. Germline CDR1 MDHEN, CDR2 SYDVKM. The CDR3 has 14 residues.

This chain joins TRBV7-8 and TRBJ2-1; D possibly corresponds to TRBD2 (6 bases). The V gene lost 5 bases and the J gene lost 6 bases, with 11 bases spanning the gap. The CDR3 length is 13 residues. Germline values: CDR1 SGHVS, CDR2 FQNEAQ. CDR3 nucleotides: TGTGCCAGCAGCCTCGGGACTTTCAATGAGCAGTTCTTC. It codes for CASSLGTFNEQFF.

J is TRBJ1-1 and V is TRBV11-2; no clear D gene. V was pared by 0 bases and J by 3 bases, with 11 bases between. The CDR3 extends over 15 amino acids. Germline values: CDR1 SGHAT, CDR2 FQNNGV. CDR3: CASSLDLSWDTEAFF. The CDR3 DNA follows: TGTGCCAGCAGCTTAGATCTATCTTGGGACACTGAAGCTTTCTTT.

The J gene is TRBJ1-5, the V gene TRBV21-1; no check of the table's D call, TRBD1, against the DNA was made. TRBV21-1 is recorded as a pseudogene. The length of the CDR3 is 15 residues. The CDR3, as DNA: TGTGCCAGCCACGAGACAGGGAGTGGCAATCAGCCCCAGCATTTT. This encodes CASHETGSGNQPQHF.

This rearrangement joins TRBV14 to TRBJ2-1; D is uncertain. The V gene lost 4 bases and the J gene lost 2 bases, with 12 bases spanning the gap. The CDR3 spans 15 residues. Germline V CDR1 and CDR2: SGHDN, FVKESK. CDR3 DNA sequence: TGTGCCAGCAGCCCCTTTTCGCGAACCTACAATGAGCAGTTCTTC. This codes for CASSPFSRTYNEQFF.

The chain combines TRBV5-1 with TRBJ1-3; maybe TRBD1 (5 bases). The CDR3 is made up of 18 amino acids. The germline CDR1 and CDR2 sequences are SGHRS and YFSETQ. V dropped 0 bases and J dropped 0 bases, with 16 bases sitting between them. CDR3 sequence (DNA): TGCGCCAGCAGCTTGGCGGGGCCGGGCCCACTCTCTGGAAACACCATATATTTT. Its protein product is CASSLAGPGPLSGNTIYF.

This clone was seen more than once but under ten times. This chain uses TRBV7-6 with TRBJ2-5, with no clear D. The CDR3 length is 12 residues. Trimming took off 1 base at V and 5 bases at J, with 5 bases between the two ends. The germline V gene has CDR1 SGHVS and CDR2 FNYEAQ. As DNA, the CDR3 is TGTGCCAGCAGCTTAGGACGGGAGACCCAGTACTTC. This encodes CASSLGRETQYF.

V usage is TRBV5-1 and J usage is TRBJ1-1; D call uncertain. This CDR3 is 14 amino acids long. V lost 3 bases and J lost 2, with 11 bases in between. Germline assignment: CDR1 SGHRS and CDR2 YFSETQ. This chain's CDR3 is CASSWFEGNTEAFF. The CDR3 nucleotides read TGCGCCAGCAGCTGGTTCGAGGGAAACACTGAAGCTTTCTTT.